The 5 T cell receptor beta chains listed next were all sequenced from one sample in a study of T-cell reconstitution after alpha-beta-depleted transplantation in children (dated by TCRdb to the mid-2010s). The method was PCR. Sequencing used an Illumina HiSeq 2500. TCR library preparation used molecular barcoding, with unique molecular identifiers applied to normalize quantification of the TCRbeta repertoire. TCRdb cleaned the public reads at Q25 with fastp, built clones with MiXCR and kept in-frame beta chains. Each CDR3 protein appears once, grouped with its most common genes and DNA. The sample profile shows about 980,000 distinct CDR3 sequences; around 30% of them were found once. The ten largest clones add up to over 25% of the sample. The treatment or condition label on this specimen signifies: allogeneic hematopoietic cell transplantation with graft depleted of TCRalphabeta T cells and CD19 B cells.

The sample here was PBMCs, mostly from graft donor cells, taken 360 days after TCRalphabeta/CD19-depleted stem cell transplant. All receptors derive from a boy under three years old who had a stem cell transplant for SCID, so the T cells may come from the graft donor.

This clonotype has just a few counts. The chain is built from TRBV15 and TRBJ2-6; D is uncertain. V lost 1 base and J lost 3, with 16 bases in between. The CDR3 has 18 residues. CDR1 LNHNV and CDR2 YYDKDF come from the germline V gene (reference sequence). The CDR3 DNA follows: TGTGCCACCAGCAGAGCTCACGGAAGAATGGGTGGGGCCAACGTCCTGACTTTC. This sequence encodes CATSRAHGRMGGANVLTF.

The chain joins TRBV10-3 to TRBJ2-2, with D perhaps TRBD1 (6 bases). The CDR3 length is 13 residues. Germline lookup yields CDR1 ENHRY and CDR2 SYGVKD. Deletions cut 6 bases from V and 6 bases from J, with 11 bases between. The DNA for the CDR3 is TGTGCCATCAGGACACAGGGCGCCGGGGAGCTGTTTTTT. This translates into CAIRTQGAGELFF.

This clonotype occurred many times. This chain's CDR3 is CSVGGQETQYF. CDR3 nucleotides: TGCAGTGTGGGCGGCCAAGAGACCCAGTACTTC. This chain connects TRBV20-1 to TRBJ2-5, with D unclear. The CDR3 has 11 residues. The V and J ends lost 7 bases and 1 base respectively, with 7 bases between them. Germline CDR1 reads DFQATT; CDR2 reads SNEGSKA (reference sequence).

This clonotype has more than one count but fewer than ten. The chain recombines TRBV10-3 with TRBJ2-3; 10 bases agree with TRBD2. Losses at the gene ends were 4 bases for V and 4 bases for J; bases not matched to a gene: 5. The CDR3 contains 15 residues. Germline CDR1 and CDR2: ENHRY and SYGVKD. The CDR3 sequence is CAISVAGGLSDTQYF. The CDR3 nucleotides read TGTGCCATCAGTGTAGCGGGGGGTCTGTCAGATACGCAGTATTTT.

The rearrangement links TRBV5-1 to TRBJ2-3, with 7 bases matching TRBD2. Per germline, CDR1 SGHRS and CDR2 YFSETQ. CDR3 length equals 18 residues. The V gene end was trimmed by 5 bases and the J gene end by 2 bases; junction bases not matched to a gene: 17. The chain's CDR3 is CASRGIWAGVSSTDTQYF. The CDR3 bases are TGCGCCAGCAGGGGTATCTGGGCGGGAGTCTCCTCCACAGATACGCAGTATTTT. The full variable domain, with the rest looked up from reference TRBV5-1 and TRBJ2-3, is KAGVTQTPRYLIKTRGQQVTLSCSPISGHRSVSWYQQTPGQGLQFLFEYFSETQRNKGNFPGRFSGRQFSNSRSEMNVSTLELGDSALYLCASRGIWAGVSSTDTQYFGPGTRLTVL.